This record concerns one T cell receptor (beta chain) sequence. What it recognizes is unknown. 5'RACE template switching added a universal primer site and UMIs to TCR cDNA. TCRdb re-analysed the 5' RACE reads in MiXCR, keeping a single row per CDR3 protein. The sample holds almost 600,000 distinct CDR3 sequences, about 13% seen once. These data come from a study of T cells after yellow fever vaccination. Study findings and constraints: Though it reached lower strength, the secondary response hit its peak faster, day 5 versus 15. After the booster, 96% of CD4 and about nine tenths of CD8 primary-response clones were re-detected.

Trimming left V 0 bases short and J 0 bases short, with 15 bases between. The CDR3 extends over 17 amino acids. Germline V gene lookup returns CDR1 LNHDA and CDR2 SQIVND (reference sequence). This TCR was sampled from a man younger than 45 who received the YFV17D yellow fever vaccine. This sequence joins TRBV19 and TRBJ2-7; D perhaps matches TRBD2 (6 bases). Sequenced here: PBMCs, sampled on the day of the yellow fever booster vaccination. CDR3 residues: CASSIDLIAANSYEQYF. The CDR3 coding sequence is TGTGCCAGTAGTATAGATCTTATAGCGGCTAACTCCTACGAGCAGTACTTC.